This TCR beta chain was recovered during a study of radiation and T cells in renal cell carcinoma (dated by TCRdb to 2019 to 2021). For the study in its entirety: The samples were obtained from a clinical trial, where primary renal cell carcinomas were treated with 15 Gy stereotactic body radiation therapy and then removed by nephrectomy 4 weeks afterward. A total of around 53 samples underwent TCR beta sequencing, made up of some 26 tumors and roughly 27 peripheral blood samples. In the approximately 57 samples combined, several million unique CDR3 nucleotide sequences were found, encoding roughly 2,500,000 unique CDR3 amino acid sequences. The investigation overall reported the following: Tracking of blood repertoire dynamics stopped at more than three weeks after treatment, with no follow-up past that point. The single-armed trial design could not address effects of radiation dose or scheduling on the TCR repertoire. Top tumor clonotypes rose in blood from baseline to 2 weeks post-radiation, then contracted by 4 weeks, suggesting transient expansion of tumor-resident clones. Because pretreatment tumor biopsies were not available, the study could not determine whether clonotypes were already present within the tumor at baseline.

The meaning of the sample's time point label: baseline pretreatment blood. Sample treatment or condition, as interpreted from the label and publication: 15 Gy SBRT to primary tumor, nephrectomy 4 weeks later. To follow tumor-enriched clonotypes, peripheral blood was collected serially from radiation-treated patients at baseline and again at 2 weeks and 4 weeks after SBRT. Renal cell carcinoma with clear cell pathology was present in all patients. Genomic DNA for TCR sequencing was prepared using the QIAamp DNA Blood Mini Kit (Qiagen). Samples were included in the analyses only if all quality control checks were passed. Following the manufacturer's recommendations, the immunoSEQ kit was used to generate TCR beta libraries from genomic DNA. To prepare libraries, a first multiplex PCR with proprietary primers was run, followed by a second PCR that added unique barcodes, and a bead cleanup was done after each round. Each sample batch included a kit-provided positive control reaction and a negative control reaction. The final libraries were assessed on an Agilent 4200 TapeStation D1000 ScreenTape, pooled by volume, and quantified by qPCR. An Illumina NextSeq500 fitted with a MidOutput 150-cycle cartridge performed the sequencing, running 156 Read1 cycles and 15 Index1 cycles with the kit's custom primers. The pooled library was loaded at approximately 0.97 pM with roughly 19% PhiX control spiked in. In the authors' own workflow: Vendor-processed data were analyzed in R, and a clonotype was defined as all T cells sharing the same CDR3 nucleotide sequence. For clone abundance analyses, frequencies were normalized to the 10,000 most abundant clones in each sample. Before analysis, public T cell clones were removed, and these numbered fewer than five per sample on average. Tumor-enriched and baseline blood-enriched clonotypes were defined by at least a 32-fold difference in abundance between compartments. A beta-binomial differential abundance model was applied to find clonotypes that expanded or contracted between blood time points. Similarity between tumor and blood repertoires was quantified using the Baroni-Urbani and Buser coefficient, and groups were compared with two-tailed Wilcoxon tests in R. TCRdb took over this immuneACCESS table, retaining in-frame rearrangements with V and J assigned. Such tables are incomplete; in checked studies, under half of the missing clones stem from an unresolved V gene, and the remainder is unexplained. V and J calls plus clone size are reproduced from that table; the DNA served to infer D and trimming. In all, the sample holds around 140,000 clones, and less than 85% of those were seen once. The top ten constitute roughly 25% of the sample.

From cysteine to phenylalanine, the CDR3 is 14 amino acids long. Of the read, only the CDR3 DNA is kept; its 42 bases are in frame from base 1. V loses 7 bases at its end and J loses 2 bases; junction bases beyond the gene matches: 8. A remark on this clone: The clone's antigen remains unknown. No much larger clonotype is one base removed from it; base qualities were not supplied.

This sequence originates from a woman between 45 and 65 years old with renal cell carcinoma. This specimen was blood, taken from a patient whose treatment included radiotherapy and nephrectomy. The chain was built from TRBV23-1 and TRBJ2-7; TRBD1 lines up with 7 middle nucleotides. TRBV23-1 is placed among ORFs of uncertain function. The CDR3: CASTLGQVAYEQYF. At the DNA level, the sequence is TGCGCCAGCACCTTAGGACAGGTTGCCTACGAGCAGTACTTC.